This entry concerns a single T cell receptor (beta chain). The antigen this receptor binds is unknown. No qualities accompany the bases; no much larger clone lies one base away. In the prospective study, participants were about 18 to 100 years old, resided in under 30 geographic areas of the United States, and were enrolled through a virtual design. In the prospective study, participants were assigned to cohorts based on the clinical history participants reported in a screening survey and a study questionnaire. Recovered participants in ImmuneRACE Cohort 3 were defined as having two consecutive negative NP/OP PCR tests, clearance from a healthcare professional, or resolution of symptoms. In the prospective study, whole blood, serum and a nasopharyngeal or oropharyngeal swab were collected from each participant by mobile phlebotomists. Prospective study participants could optionally give additional blood draws and questionnaires over an approximately 2-month period. Prospective study blood samples were shipped either frozen or at room temperature before DNA extraction.

The junction shows trimming of 5 bases on V and 7 bases on J, plus 13 bases between the germline ends. The CDR3, cysteine through phenylalanine, is 13 amino acids long. The CDR3 DNA has 39 bases and is translated from base 1. Based on the germline V gene, the CDR1 and CDR2 sequences are SGHVS and FQNEAQ. This entry is derived from a study of blood T cell repertoires in COVID-19 (dated by TCRdb to the early 2020s). Concerning the study at large: Collaborator samples came from the United States, Italy and Spain and covered acute and convalescent phases of COVID-19. A de-identified subject ID, COVID-19 status, age in years and sex were almost always included in the sample metadata. The material from the prospective study consisted of cDNA or gDNA derived from T cells, B-cell-depleted T cells, or PBMCs. Samples were obtained from the ongoing ImmuneRACE study (first 160 participants) and from about 1,300 subjects provided by 6 global collaborators. The repertoires were released in a freely available public database intended as a resource for research on the immune response to SARS-CoV-2. Where available, HLA class I and class II types were taken from metadata supplied by the sample provider and were not determined by assay-based typing. The dataset comprised deeply sampled blood TCRbeta repertoires from subjects exposed to, actively infected with, or recovered from COVID-19. Here is what the overall study found, with its caveats: How much clinical and demographic metadata was included differed by source and by participant, and the metadata was provided uncurated.

The immunoSEQ Assay, a bias-controlled multiplex PCR, was used to amplify TCRbeta CDR3 regions from genomic DNA. Per the authors' processing: Nucleated cell counts per sample were estimated from amplification of reference gene primers within the assay. To quantify the absolute abundance of each unique TCRbeta CDR3 rearrangement, sequence reads were collapsed and filtered. For each sample, productive Simpson clonality was calculated by taking the square root of Simpson's diversity index across productive rearrangements. TCRdb obtained this table from immuneACCESS and retained in-frame rearrangements with V and J assigned. These tables miss some clones; where compared with another copy, unresolved V genes account for less than half of the shortfall, and the remainder is unexplained. Clone size and V and J calls were adopted from that table, with D and trimming inferred from the DNA. Within this sample are approximately 250,000 clones, with roughly 87% of them counted one time only. The ten most abundant clones make up about 1% of the sample.

Input material: PBMCs or T cells enriched from blood (not recorded which). This sequence originates from a woman aged 25-40 years who had recovered from COVID-19. The sequence joins TRBV7-8 to TRBJ2-3; the D segment could be TRBD2, given 6 matching bases. The CDR3 has the sequence CASSRPGGNTQYF. Here is the DNA: TGTGCCAGCAGCCGTCCTGGGGGGAATACGCAGTATTTT. The full variable domain, completed from the reference TRBV7-8 and TRBJ2-3 proteins outside the CDR3, reads GAGVSQSPRYKVAKRGQDVALRCDPISGHVSLFWYQQALGQGPEFLTYFQNEAQLDKSGLPSDRFFAERPEGSVSTLKIQRTQQEDSAVYLCASSRPGGNTQYFGPGTRLTVL.